This note documents a single T cell receptor (beta chain) sequence. The data stem from a study of T cell changes during pregnancy in multiple sclerosis. TCRdb keeps only in-frame clones here, not all; method: immunoSEQ multiplex PCR. The table shows 40,000 or so clones, with about 93% occurring only once. The CDR3 runs 14 residues. Trimming took off 3 bases at V and 2 bases at J, with 10 bases between the two ends. Germline CDR1 and CDR2: SGHAT and FQDESV (reference sequence). Sequencing was performed on CD4+ T cells from peripheral blood mononuclear cells, taken in the third trimester of pregnancy. V and J are TRBV11-1 and TRBJ2-5, with D possibly matching TRBD2 (5 bases). This TCR derives from a female donor in good health, enrolled as a control in a pregnancy study. The CDR3 loop is CASSFDQRQETQYF. The CDR3, as DNA: TGTGCCAGCAGCTTCGACCAGCGGCAAGAGACCCAGTACTTC.